This T cell receptor (beta chain) comes out of a study of blood T cell repertoires in COVID-19. This CDR3 is built from 16 residues. V lost 7 bases to trimming and J lost 1 base, with 19 bases between them. From germline, CDR1 is SEHNR and CDR2 FQNEAQ (reference sequence). As handled by the study authors: Cell counts per sample came from amplifying reference gene primers. The data were produced by immunoSEQ multiplex PCR, yet TCRdb's version contains in-frame clones alone and is incomplete. V and J calls plus clone size are reproduced from that table; the DNA served to infer D and trimming. The data hold about 190,000 clones, with about 89% observed a single time.

Sequenced sample: peripheral blood. The source is a middle-aged man with acute or convalescent COVID-19. The gene calls are TRBV7-9 and TRBJ1-1; D unclear. The CDR3: CASNPDVGGSNTEAFF. DNA of the CDR3: TGTGCCAGCAACCCCGATGTGGGAGGGTCGAACACTGAAGCTTTCTTT.